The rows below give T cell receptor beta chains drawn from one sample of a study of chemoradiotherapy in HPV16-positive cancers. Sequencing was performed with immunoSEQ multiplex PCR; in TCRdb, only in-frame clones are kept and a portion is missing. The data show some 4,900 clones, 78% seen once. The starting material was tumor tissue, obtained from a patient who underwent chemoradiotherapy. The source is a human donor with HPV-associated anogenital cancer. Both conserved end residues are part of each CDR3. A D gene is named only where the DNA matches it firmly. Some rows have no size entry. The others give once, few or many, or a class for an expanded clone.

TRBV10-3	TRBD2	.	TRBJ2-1	TGTGCCATCAGCGAGGGGCTAGCGGGGACGATAGTCTACAATGAGCAGTTCTTC	CAISEGLAGTIVYNEQFF
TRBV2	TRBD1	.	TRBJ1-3	TGTGCCAGCACCACCCGGGACAGCATCTCTGGAAACACCATATATTTT	CASTTRDSISGNTIYF
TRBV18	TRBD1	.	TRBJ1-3	TGTGCCAGCTCCCAGAGGGACAGGGAATCCGGAAACACCATATATTTT	CASSQRDRESGNTIYF
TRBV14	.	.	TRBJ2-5	TGTGCCAGCAGCCAAGCGACAGCTCAAGAGACCCAGTACTTC	CASSQATAQETQYF
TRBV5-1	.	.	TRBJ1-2	TGCGCCAGCAGCCCGCAGGGGAGCAGGACTGGCTACACCTTC	CASSPQGSRTGYTF
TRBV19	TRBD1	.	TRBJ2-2	TGTGCCAGTAGTGACCCGGGACAGGGTATGATCGGGGAGCTGTTTTTT	CASSDPGQGMIGELFF
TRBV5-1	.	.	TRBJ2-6	TGCGCCAGTTTTCCGGGGTCTGGGGCCAACGTCCTGACTTTC	CASFPGSGANVLTF
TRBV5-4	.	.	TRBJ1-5	TGTGCCAGCAGCTTGGAGCAGAATCAGCCCCAGCATTTT	CASSLEQNQPQHF
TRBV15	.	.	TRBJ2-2	TGTGCCACCAGCAGAGACATAGACACCGGGGAGCTGTTTTTT	CATSRDIDTGELFF
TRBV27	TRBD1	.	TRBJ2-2	TGTGCCAGCAGTTTAAGGACTTTGGGACAGGGAACCGGGGAGCTGTTTTTT	CASSLRTLGQGTGELFF
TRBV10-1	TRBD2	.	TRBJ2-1	TGCGCCACCTCCAGTAGCGGGGGCAATGAGCAGTTCTTC	CATSSSGGNEQFF
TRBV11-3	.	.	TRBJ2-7	TGTGCCAGCAGCTTAGATGGGTTCGAGCAGTACTTC	CASSLDGFEQYF
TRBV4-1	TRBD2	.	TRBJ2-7	TGCGCCAGCAGCCAAGAGGAGGGACTAGCGGTTTCCTACGAGCAGTACTTC	CASSQEEGLAVSYEQYF
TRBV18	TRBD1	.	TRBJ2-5	TGTGCCAGCTCAGGAACAGGGGGCGCGGAGACCCAGTACTTC	CASSGTGGAETQYF
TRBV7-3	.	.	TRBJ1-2	TGTGCCAGCAGCGTAGGCGGGACGGACTATGGCTACACCTTC	CASSVGGTDYGYTF
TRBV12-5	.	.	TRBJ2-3	TGTGCTAGTGGTTTGGTACAAGGCACTTACACAGATACGCAGTATTTT	CASGLVQGTYTDTQYF
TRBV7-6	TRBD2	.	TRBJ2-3	TGTGCCAGCCTCCCCGGGACTACCCTAACAGATACGCAGTATTTT	CASLPGTTLTDTQYF
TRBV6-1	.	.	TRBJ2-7	TGTGCCAGCAGTGAAGGGCAGCACTTGGAGCAGTACTTC	CASSEGQHLEQYF
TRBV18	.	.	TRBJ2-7	TGTGCCAGCTCACGATCGGGGGACGAGCAGTACTTC	CASSRSGDEQYF
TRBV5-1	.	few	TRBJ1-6	TGCGCCAGCAGCTTGGTTCCAGGAGGGGATGGGGCACCCCTCCACTTT	CASSLVPGGDGAPLHF
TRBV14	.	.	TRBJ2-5	TGTGCCAGCAGCCAAGGATTCGGGAGACAAGAGACCCAGTACTTC	CASSQGFGRQETQYF
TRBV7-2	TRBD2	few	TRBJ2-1	TGTGCCAGCAGCTTCTTTAGCGGGGGGCAAGGCAATGAGCAGTTCTTC	CASSFFSGGQGNEQFF